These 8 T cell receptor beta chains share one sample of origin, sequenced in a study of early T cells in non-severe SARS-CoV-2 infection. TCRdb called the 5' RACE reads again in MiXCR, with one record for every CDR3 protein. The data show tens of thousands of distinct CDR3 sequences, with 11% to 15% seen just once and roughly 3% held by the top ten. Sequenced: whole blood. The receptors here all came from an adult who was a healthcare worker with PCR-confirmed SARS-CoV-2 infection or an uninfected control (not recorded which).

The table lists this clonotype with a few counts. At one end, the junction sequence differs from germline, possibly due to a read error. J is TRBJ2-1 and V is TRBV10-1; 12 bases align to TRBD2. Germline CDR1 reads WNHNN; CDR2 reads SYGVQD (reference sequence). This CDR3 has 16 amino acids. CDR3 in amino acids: CASSPGDLAGGIFTVF. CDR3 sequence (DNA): TGCGCCAGCAGTCCCGGGGATCTAGCGGGAGGGATTTTCACGGTCTTC.

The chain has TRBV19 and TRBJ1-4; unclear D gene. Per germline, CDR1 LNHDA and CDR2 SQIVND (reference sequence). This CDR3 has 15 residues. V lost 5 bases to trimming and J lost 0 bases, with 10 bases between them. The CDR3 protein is CASSDRVATNEKLFF. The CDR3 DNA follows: TGTGCCAGTAGTGACCGGGTTGCAACTAATGAAAAACTGTTTTTT. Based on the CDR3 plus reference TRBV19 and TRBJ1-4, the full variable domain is DGGITQSPKYLFRKEGQNVTLSCEQNLNHDAMYWYRQDPGQGLRLIYYSQIVNDFQKGDIAEGYSVSREKKESFPLTVTSAQKNPTAFYLCASSDRVATNEKLFFGSGTQLSVL.

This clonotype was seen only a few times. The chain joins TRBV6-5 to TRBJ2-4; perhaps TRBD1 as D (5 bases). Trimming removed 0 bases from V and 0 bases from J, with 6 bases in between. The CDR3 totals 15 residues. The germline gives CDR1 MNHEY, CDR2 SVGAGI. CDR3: CASSYSRGAKNIQYF. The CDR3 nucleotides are TGTGCCAGCAGTTACTCAAGGGGAGCCAAAAACATTCAGTACTTC.

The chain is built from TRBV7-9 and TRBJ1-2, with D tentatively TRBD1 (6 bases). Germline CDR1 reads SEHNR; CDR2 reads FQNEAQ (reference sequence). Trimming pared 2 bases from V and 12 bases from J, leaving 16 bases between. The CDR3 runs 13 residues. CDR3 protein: CASSLRGTGRDTF. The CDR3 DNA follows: TGTGCCAGCAGCTTACGCGGAACAGGGAGGGACACCTTC.

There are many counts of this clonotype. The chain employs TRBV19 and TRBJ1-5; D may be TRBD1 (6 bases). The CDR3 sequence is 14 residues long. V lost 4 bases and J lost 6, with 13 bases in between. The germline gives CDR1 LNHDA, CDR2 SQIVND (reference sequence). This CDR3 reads CASSKIQGPQPQHF. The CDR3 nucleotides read TGTGCCAGTAGTAAAATACAGGGCCCTCAGCCCCAGCATTTT.

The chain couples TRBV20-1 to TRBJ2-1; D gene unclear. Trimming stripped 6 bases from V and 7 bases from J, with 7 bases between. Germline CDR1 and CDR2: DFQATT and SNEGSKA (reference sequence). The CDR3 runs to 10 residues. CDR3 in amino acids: CSAERNEQFF. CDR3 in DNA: TGCAGTGCCGAAAGAAATGAGCAGTTCTTC.

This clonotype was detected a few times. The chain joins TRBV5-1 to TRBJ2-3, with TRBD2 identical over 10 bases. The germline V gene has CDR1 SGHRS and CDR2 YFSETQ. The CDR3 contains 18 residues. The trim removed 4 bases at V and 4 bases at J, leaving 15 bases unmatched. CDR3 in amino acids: CASSQQSSGGHPADTQYF. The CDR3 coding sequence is TGCGCCAGCAGCCAACAGTCTAGCGGGGGCCATCCAGCAGATACGCAGTATTTT. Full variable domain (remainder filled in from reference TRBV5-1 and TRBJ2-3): KAGVTQTPRYLIKTRGQQVTLSCSPISGHRSVSWYQQTPGQGLQFLFEYFSETQRNKGNFPGRFSGRQFSNSRSEMNVSTLELGDSALYLCASSQQSSGGHPADTQYFGPGTRLTVL.

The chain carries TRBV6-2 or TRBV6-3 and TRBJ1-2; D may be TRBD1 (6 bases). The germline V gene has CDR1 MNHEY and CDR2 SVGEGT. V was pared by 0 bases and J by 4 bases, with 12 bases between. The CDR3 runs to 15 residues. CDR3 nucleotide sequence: TGTGCCAGCAGTTACTCCAACAGGGTAGCCTATGGCTACACCTTC. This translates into CASSYSNRVAYGYTF.